These 14 T cell receptor beta chains came from one sample sequenced in a study of cytomegalovirus exposure and HLA in healthy donors. PCR was performed using 60 Vbeta and 13 Jbeta primers. Only in-frame clones appear in the TCRdb table, and some are missing; sequencing was by immunoSEQ multiplex PCR. In total, the table holds about 190,000 clones. Sequencing was performed on PBMCs. These receptor sequences come from a man younger than 45 in good health and CMV-seronegative.

The V call is TRBV27, the J call TRBJ2-3, with D unresolved. V lost 3 bases and J lost 5, with 3 bases in between. Germline assignment: CDR1 MNHEY and CDR2 SMNVEV (reference sequence). The CDR3 runs 11 residues. CDR3 region: CASSFGDTQYF. The CDR3 DNA sequence: TGTGCCAGCAGTTTCGGAGATACGCAGTATTTT.

J is TRBJ1-2 and V is TRBV5-1; 8 positions agree with TRBD1. Germline CDR1 reads SGHRS; CDR2 reads YFSETQ. The ends lost 4 bases at V and 6 bases at J; junction bases unmatched: 5. The CDR3 spans 13 residues. The CDR3 DNA sequence: TGCGCCAGCAGCGCGGGACAGGACCATGGCTACACCTTC. Translated: CASSAGQDHGYTF.

V gene TRBV27 combines with J gene TRBJ1-1; D uncertain. Trimming took 0 bases from V and 3 from J, leaving 17 bases between them. From germline, CDR1 is MNHEY and CDR2 SMNVEV (reference sequence). The CDR3 is 17 amino acids. The CDR3 DNA is TGTGCCAGCAGTTTATCGGTTGGGGAGCTTGGGGACACTGAAGCTTTCTTT. It translates to CASSLSVGELGDTEAFF.

The chain couples TRBV7-8 to TRBJ1-3; D unresolved. Germline loops: CDR1 SGHVS, CDR2 FQNEAQ. Deletions cut 1 base from V and 4 bases from J, with 8 bases between. CDR3 length: 14 residues. The CDR3 DNA sequence: TGTGCCAGCAGCTTAGTAGAGGCCGGAAACACCATATATTTT. Protein sequence: CASSLVEAGNTIYF.

The rearrangement uses TRBV2 and TRBJ2-4, with no clear D. Trimming left V 2 bases short and J 1 base short, with 9 bases between. The CDR3 sequence is 15 residues long. Germline loops: CDR1 SNHLY, CDR2 FYNNEI. CDR3 sequence: CASSEWQNAKNIQYF. DNA for the CDR3: TGTGCCAGCAGTGAATGGCAGAACGCCAAAAACATTCAGTACTTC.

V and J are TRBV4-1 and TRBJ1-1, with 10 bases aligning to TRBD1. CDR3 length equals 17 residues. Unmatched junction bases numbered 8, after V lost 1 base and J lost 3 bases. In germline, CDR1 is MGHRA, CDR2 YSYEKL. The CDR3 loop is CASSQAATGGGDTEAFF. In nucleotides, the CDR3 is TGCGCCAGCAGCCAAGCCGCGACAGGGGGCGGAGACACTGAAGCTTTCTTT.

CDR3 coding DNA: TGCGCCAGCAGCCAAGATCCCCCCCCTGGAGGACATGGCTACACCTTC. Protein sequence: CASSQDPPPGGHGYTF. This rearrangement joins TRBV4-3 to TRBJ1-2, with unresolved D. The CDR3 runs to 16 residues. V shed 0 bases and J shed 6 bases, with 17 bases lying between them. From germline, CDR1 is LGHNA and CDR2 YSLEER.

This chain joins TRBV18 and TRBJ2-1; no definite D call. V lost 5 bases, J lost 8 bases, and 10 bases lay in between. Germline V gives CDR1 KGHSH, CDR2 LQKENI. The CDR3 spans 12 residues. CDR3 DNA: TGTGCCAGCTCAATTGGCGGAGATGAGCAGTTCTTC. Protein: CASSIGGDEQFF.

This rearrangement joins TRBV5-1 to TRBJ2-1, with unresolved D. Trimming stripped 4 bases from V and 1 base from J, with 18 bases between. The CDR3 is made up of 17 amino acids. Germline V gives CDR1 SGHRS, CDR2 YFSETQ. CDR3 DNA sequence: TGCGCCAGCAGCCCAGGCGTCCCGCGCCGTTCCTACAATGAGCAGTTCTTC. Its translation is CASSPGVPRRSYNEQFF.

This chain links TRBV19 with TRBJ2-3, with TRBD2 matching over 11 bases. The germline gives CDR1 LNHDA, CDR2 SQIVND (reference sequence). The V segment lost 1 base and the J segment 6 bases; nucleotides outside the gene matches: 12. This CDR3 is 18 amino acids long. CDR3 protein: CASSIVGASGGPGDTQYF. The CDR3 bases are TGTGCCAGTAGTATAGTAGGGGCTAGCGGGGGGCCGGGGGATACGCAGTATTTT.

Note on this clone: Other DNA sequences in the sample encode the same CDR3. J is TRBJ2-2 and V is TRBV9, with D maybe TRBD2 (6 bases). Trimming stripped 4 bases from V and 5 bases from J, with 12 bases between. Germline V lookup: CDR1 SGDLS, CDR2 YYNGEE. The CDR3 loop spans 14 amino acids. CDR3 nucleotides: TGTGCCAGCAGCCTGGGGGGAGGAACCGGGGAGCTGTTTTTT. This translates into CASSLGGGTGELFF.

This rearrangement joins TRBV10-3 to TRBJ2-3, with TRBD1 as a possible D gene (7 bases). This CDR3 region has 17 residues. Germline V CDR1 and CDR2: ENHRY, SYGVKD. V lost 0 bases to trimming and J lost 4 bases, with 17 bases between them. Here the CDR3 DNA reads TGTGCCATCAGTGAGTCTCAACAGGGGAGGAGATCAGATACGCAGTATTTT. Its translation is CAISESQQGRRSDTQYF.

This chain uses TRBV4-2 with TRBJ1-2; D might be TRBD1 (5 bases). V was clipped by 0 bases and J by 1 base, with 6 bases between them. The germline gives CDR1 LGHNA, CDR2 YNFKEQ. CDR3 length: 14 amino acids. DNA for the CDR3: TGTGCCAGCAGCCAAGAAGGGGTTAACTATGGCTACACCTTC. Protein sequence: CASSQEGVNYGYTF.

Comment on this clone: Different DNA sequences within this sample yield the same CDR3. This chain uses TRBV27 with TRBJ2-7; D remains ambiguous. Germline assignment: CDR1 MNHEY and CDR2 SMNVEV (reference sequence). The CDR3 totals 11 residues. The V gene lost 4 bases and the J gene lost 4 bases, with 5 bases spanning the gap. The CDR3 bases are TGTGCCAGCAGTTCCAATTACGAGCAGTACTTC. Translation gives CASSSNYEQYF.